This T cell receptor beta chain was sequenced in a study of blood T cell repertoires in COVID-19. Sequencing used immunoSEQ multiplex PCR; TCRdb keeps in-frame clones, though not all of them. The data show about 190,000 clones, with about 86% seen just once and approximately 15% held by the top ten. The clonotype was recovered from a man between 25 and 39 years old with active or convalescent COVID-19. The sequenced material came from peripheral blood.

The CDR3 DNA reads TGTGCCACCAGTGATGGGACAGGAGCTGCGAACACTGAAGCTTTCTTT. It yields the protein CATSDGTGAANTEAFF. J is TRBJ1-1 and V is TRBV24-1, with TRBD1 matching 8 bases. There are 16 residues in the CDR3. V lost 3 bases and J lost 1; bases outside the gene matches: 6. Germline V gives CDR1 KGHDR, CDR2 SFDVKD.